The 18 T cell receptor beta chains in this list originate from one sample, sequenced in a study of vaccination effects on CD4 cells after COVID-19. Their antigen targets remain unknown. This table comes from immunoSEQ multiplex PCR, and its TCRdb copy is limited to in-frame clones, with some not included. Here the sample spans about 73,000 clones, about 78% being singletons. Sequencing was preceded by expansion of antigen-specific CD4+ T cells with viral peptide pools in the ViraFEST assay. Following culture for about ten days, CD4+ T cells were isolated. Recipients of the vaccine had no prior SARS-CoV-2 infection and negative nucleocapsid antibodies. This sample comprised CD4+ T cells from PBMCs cultured with SARS-CoV-2 spike peptides, obtained before COVID-19 vaccination. The receptors originated from a human donor who received a COVID-19 vaccine.

CDR3: CASSETGTTNEKLFF. The CDR3, as DNA: TGTGCCAGCAGCGAAACAGGGACAACTAATGAAAAACTGTTTTTT. This chain joins TRBV28 and TRBJ1-4, with TRBD1 as a possible D gene (6 bases). Trimming left V 6 bases short and J 0 bases short, with 11 bases between. This CDR3 has 15 residues. Germline-derived CDR1 and CDR2 are MDHEN and SYDVKM. The whole variable domain, filled in from reference TRBV28 and TRBJ1-4, reads DVKVTQSSRYLVKRTGEKVFLECVQDMDHENMFWYRQDPGLGLRLIYFSYDVKMKEKGDIPEGYSVSREKKERFSLILESASTNQTSMYLCASSETGTTNEKLFFGSGTQLSVL.

The V and J genes are TRBV5-6 and TRBJ2-3; 9 bases are shared with TRBD2. With 1 base clipped from V and 7 bases from J, the junction kept 7 bases outside the gene matches. The CDR3 sequence is 15 residues long. CDR1 and CDR2 (germline): SGHDT, YYEEEE. DNA of the CDR3: TGTGCCAGCAGCTTGCGGCGCGGGGGGGCAAATACGCAGTATTTT. It translates to CASSLRRGGANTQYF.

The CDR3 DNA is TGTGCCAGCTCACCGGGGATCCGGGAAAAACTGTTTTTT. Protein product: CASSPGIREKLFF. The chain joins TRBV18 to TRBJ1-4; D gene uncertain. CDR3 length: 13 amino acids. Germline-derived CDR1 and CDR2 are KGHSH and LQKENI. V was pared by 3 bases and J by 8 bases, with 10 bases between.

This clone has a handful of counts. The chain recombines TRBV3-1 (or the pseudogene TRBV3-2) with TRBJ1-2; TRBD1 matches at 7 bases. This CDR3 spans 12 amino acids. CDR1 and CDR2 (germline): LGHDT, YNNKEL (reference sequence). V was clipped by 2 bases and J by 11 bases; unmatched bases: 5. The DNA for the CDR3 is TGTGCCAGCAGCCAAAGCGACAGGGCGTACACCTTC. It is translated as CASSQSDRAYTF.

V gene TRBV18 combines with J gene TRBJ2-3; D may be TRBD1 (5 bases). This CDR3 contains 16 residues. Germline V gene sequence: CDR1 KGHSH, CDR2 LQKENI. Trimming left V 6 bases short and J 0 bases short, with 16 bases between. The CDR3, as DNA: TGTGCCAGCTCTCGGCGACAGTCAGGGAGCACAGATACGCAGTATTTT. Protein sequence: CASSRRQSGSTDTQYF. The variable domain in full, completed from reference TRBV18 and TRBJ2-3, reads NAGVMQNPRHLVRRRGQEARLRCSPMKGHSHVYWYRQLPEEGLKFMVYLQKENIIDESGMPKERFSAEFPKEGPSILRIQQVVRGDSAAYFCASSRRQSGSTDTQYFGPGTRLTVL.

This chain joins TRBV6-5 and TRBJ1-5; D possibly corresponds to TRBD1 (6 bases). The V end was cut by 8 bases, the J end by 1 base, with 15 bases between. CDR3 size: 15 residues. CDR1 and CDR2 from the germline V gene are MNHEY and SVGAGI. For the CDR3, the DNA is TGTGCCAGCCAAAAACAGGGACGAAGCAATCAGCCCCAGCATTTT. Encoded protein: CASQKQGRSNQPQHF.

This clone was seen only once. The rearrangement links TRBV6-5 to TRBJ1-6; D is ambiguous. V was clipped by 7 bases and J by 3 bases, with 10 bases between them. CDR1 and CDR2 (germline): MNHEY, SVGAGI. The CDR3 is made up of 14 amino acids. The CDR3 coding sequence is TGTGCCAGCACCAGGAGTGACTATAATTCACCCCTCCACTTT. Encoded protein: CASTRSDYNSPLHF.

The chain combines TRBV30 with TRBJ2-3, with D uncertain. This CDR3 region has 14 residues. V was clipped by 2 bases and J by 2 bases, with 11 bases between them. CDR1 and CDR2 (germline): GTSNPN, SVGIG (reference sequence). The CDR3 DNA is TGTGCCTGGAGTACGGGCGGTTCCACAGATACGCAGTATTTT. This sequence encodes CAWSTGGSTDTQYF.

V usage is TRBV2 and J usage is TRBJ2-7, with 10 positions matching TRBD1. V shed 4 bases, J shed 4 bases, and the junction held 4 bases outside the gene matches. Germline loops: CDR1 SNHLY, CDR2 FYNNEI. The CDR3 spans 14 residues. CDR3 region: CASSGDRGNYEQYV. In DNA form, the CDR3 reads TGTGCCAGCAGTGGGGACAGGGGTAATTACGAGCAGTACGTC.

This clone came up a few times. This chain uses TRBV5-4 with TRBJ1-1; D may be TRBD1 (5 bases). The CDR3 sequence is 14 residues long. V lost 4 bases, J lost 1 base, and 11 bases lay in between. Germline-derived CDR1 and CDR2 are SGHNT and YYREEE (reference sequence). The CDR3 sequence: CASSLGVSNTEAFF. In DNA, the CDR3 is TGTGCCAGCAGCCTGGGGGTCTCGAACACTGAAGCTTTCTTT.

V gene TRBV5-8 combines with J gene TRBJ2-6; D gene uncertain. Germline assignment: CDR1 SGHTS and CDR2 YDEGEE. The CDR3 is 20 amino acids. The ends were cut back, 2 bases at V and 0 bases at J, with 21 bases in the middle. CDR3 nucleotides: TGTGCCAGCAGCTTTGCTTACGCAGCTGCCGCCTACTCTGGGGCCAACGTCCTGACTTTC. It is translated as CASSFAYAAAAYSGANVLTF.

This chain joins TRBV25-1 and TRBJ2-3, with 11 bases fitting TRBD2. J was trimmed by 7 bases and V by 4 bases; bases with no gene match: 4. The CDR3 is made up of 14 amino acids. CDR1 and CDR2 from the germline V gene are MGHDK and SYGVNS. The CDR3 DNA follows: TGTGCCAGCAGTGTAGCGGGGGGGGTGAATACGCAGTATTTT. Translated: CASSVAGGVNTQYF.

The gene calls are TRBV6-1 and TRBJ2-5, with 8 nucleotides matching TRBD1. CDR1 and CDR2 (germline): MNHNS, SASEGT. The CDR3 totals 16 residues. Germline trimming cut 2 bases from V and 5 bases from J; bases unmatched to any gene: 10. CDR3: CASSEHASGGWETQYF. The CDR3 DNA sequence: TGTGCCAGCAGTGAACATGCTTCAGGGGGCTGGGAGACCCAGTACTTC.

The V call is TRBV5-1, the J call TRBJ1-2, with a weak D call TRBD1 (5 bases). Trimming took 0 bases from V and 2 from J, leaving 11 bases between them. The length of the CDR3 is 15 residues. Germline lookup yields CDR1 SGHRS and CDR2 YFSETQ. CDR3 amino acids: CASSLGGLENYGYTF. Written as DNA, the CDR3 is TGCGCCAGCAGCTTGGGGGGACTGGAAAACTATGGCTACACCTTC.

This chain joins TRBV9 and TRBJ1-2, with 10 bases lining up with TRBD1. CDR1 is SGDLS and CDR2 is YYNGEE in the germline V gene. The CDR3 contains 13 residues. The junction had 4 bases not matched to a gene; V was cut back by 3 bases and J by 8 bases. CDR3 protein: CASSATGGQGYTF. Written as DNA, the CDR3 is TGTGCCAGCAGCGCGACAGGGGGCCAGGGCTACACCTTC.

This chain connects TRBV18 to TRBJ2-3, with D tentatively TRBD1 (6 bases). CDR1 and CDR2 from the germline V gene are KGHSH and LQKENI. V was clipped by 2 bases and J by 7 bases, with 7 bases between them. The CDR3 is 12 amino acids. The CDR3 DNA is TGTGCCAGCTCACCAACAGGGAATACGCAGTATTTT. This gives the protein CASSPTGNTQYF.

The chain combines TRBV2 with TRBJ2-4; no clear D gene. V lost 2 bases and J 0 bases, leaving 8 bases between the germline ends. The CDR3 runs to 15 residues. The V gene's germline CDR1 is SNHLY and CDR2 FYNNEI. CDR3 bases: TGTGCCAGCAGTGAATTCATGGTAGCCAAAAACATTCAGTACTTC. Residues: CASSEFMVAKNIQYF.

The chain combines TRBV5-1 with TRBJ1-2; D ambiguous. V dropped 0 bases and J dropped 7 bases, with 13 bases sitting between them. Germline V gives CDR1 SGHRS, CDR2 YFSETQ. The CDR3 is 14 amino acids. CDR3 nucleotide sequence: TGCGCCAGCAGCTTGGGGGCCCCCAGCGTTGGCTACACCTTC. It is translated as CASSLGAPSVGYTF. The full variable domain, in which reference TRBV5-1 and TRBJ1-2 provide the parts outside the CDR3, is KAGVTQTPRYLIKTRGQQVTLSCSPISGHRSVSWYQQTPGQGLQFLFEYFSETQRNKGNFPGRFSGRQFSNSRSEMNVSTLELGDSALYLCASSLGAPSVGYTFGSGTRLTVV.